This record concerns one TCR beta chain sequence. Its antigen remains unknown. This sample is part of a study of monozygotic twins with cystic fibrosis. Study context: With around 14 PCR cycles, barcoded libraries came from about 3.2 micrograms of fragmented DNA.

Here immunoSEQ multiplex PCR was the method, and the copy in TCRdb shows in-frame clones only, minus some. The profile covers around 33,000 clones, with over 70% appearing a single time and roughly 1.7% taken by the ten largest. Study-wide results and limits: Shared CDR3 numbers were not associated with age, concordance or severity. Median Simpson clonality of approximately 0.0088 suggested naive T cells predominated. Monozygotic CF twin pairs shared significantly more nucleotide-identical clonotypes than unrelated CF individuals did.

V was pared by 4 bases and J by 1 base, with 4 bases between. CDR1 is SQVTM and CDR2 is ANQGSEA in the germline V gene. This CDR3 spans 12 amino acids. The sample comprised blood. This sequence originates from a girl aged 2-10 years with cystic fibrosis. V and J are TRBV29-1 and TRBJ1-4; D not certain. The chain's CDR3 is CSVALTNEKLFF. In nucleotides, the CDR3 is TGCAGCGTTGCGCTAACTAATGAAAAACTGTTTTTT.